Listed below are T cell receptor beta chains from one sample, sequenced in a study of identical twins. In TCRdb, the 5' RACE reads were re-called with MiXCR into one record per CDR3 protein. Here the sample spans a few hundred thousand distinct CDR3 sequences, roughly 8.6% being singletons. These data also featured in a second study, about yellow fever vaccine responses in identical twins.

The specimen sequenced was memory (CD45RO+) T cells sorted from blood. The receptors stem from a woman aged 18-29 years in good health. CDR3s include the opening cysteine and the closing phenylalanine or tryptophan. Fields, in order: D gene, clone size, CDR3 length, J gene, V gene, CDR3 DNA, CDR3 protein. The D gene is left open where the match is weak. Not all rows give a size; the values are once, few, many and, for expanded clones, a class.

>NA|few|16|TRBJ2-3|TRBV15
TGTGCCACCAGCAGAGTTGGTTTCTTCAACACAGATACGCAGTATTTT
CATSRVGFFNTDTQYF
>TRBD2|NA|16|TRBJ2-7|TRBV18
TGTGCCAGCTCATCCTCCGGGCTAGCGGATACCTACGAGCAGTACTTC
CASSSSGLADTYEQYF
>TRBD2|many|13|TRBJ2-5|TRBV20-1
TGCAGTGCCAGAAATCGGGGGGTGGAGACCCAGTACTTC
CSARNRGVETQYF
>TRBD2|few|13|TRBJ2-1|TRBV15
TGTGCCACCAGCAGAGAAGGCGGGACTAGTCCGTTCTTC
CATSREGGTSPFF
>NA|few|15|TRBJ1-6|TRBV18
TGTGCCAGCTCACCACCGGTCGGGGGTCGTTCACCCCTCCACTTT
CASSPPVGGRSPLHF
>NA|many|15|TRBJ2-5|TRBV3-1
TGTGCCAGCAGCCAAGAGACAGTAAGCCAAGAGACCCAGTACTTC
CASSQETVSQETQYF
>TRBD2|many|16|TRBJ2-3|TRBV20-1
TGCAGTGCTAGATCGGCTAGCGGGGGGGTGAAAGATACGCAGTATTTT
CSARSASGGVKDTQYF
>NA|NA|15|TRBJ1-6|TRBV7-8
TGTGCCAGCAGCTTAAACACGCTCCAGGATTCACCCCTCCACTTT
CASSLNTLQDSPLHF
>NA|few|15|TRBJ2-2|TRBV12-3/TRBV12-4
TGTGCCAGCAGTTTCGTGAGCGGCAGCACCGGGGAGCTGTTTTTT
CASSFVSGSTGELFF
>NA|few|14|TRBJ2-2|TRBV5-6
TGTGCCAGCAGCGGCGGGACTTACCCCGGGGAGCTGTTTTTT
CASSGGTYPGELFF
>TRBD1|NA|14|TRBJ1-2|TRBV11-3
TGTGCCAACGGACAGGGAAGGAGGCACTATGGCTACACCTTC
CANGQGRRHYGYTF
>NA|many|15|TRBJ2-1|TRBV27
TGTGCCAGCAGTCGCGGACTCCCTAGATACAATGAGCAGTTCTTC
CASSRGLPRYNEQFF
>NA|many|18|TRBJ2-1|TRBV12-3/TRBV12-4
TGTGCCCTCAGTTTAGCGCTAATAGGAAGGGGGGACTACAATGAGCAGTTCTTC
CALSLALIGRGDYNEQFF
>NA|few|15|TRBJ2-1|TRBV19
TGTGCCAGTAGTATTTTAACGACCAGGGCCAATGAGCAGTTCTTC
CASSILTTRANEQFF
>NA|NA|13|TRBJ1-2|TRBV20-1
TGCAGTGCTAGAGCCGACAGTAACTATGGCTACACCTTC
CSARADSNYGYTF
>NA|NA|12|TRBJ2-1|TRBV2
TGTGCCAGCGAGCGAAATGGGAATGAGCAGTTCTTC
CASERNGNEQFF
>TRBD2|many|15|TRBJ2-1|TRBV11-3
TGTGCCAGCAGCTTGACTAGCGGGAGGATCGATGAGCAGTTCTTC
CASSLTSGRIDEQFF
>NA|NA|14|TRBJ2-1|TRBV18
TGTGCCAGCTTCCACCTTCAGGGTATCAATGAGCAGTTCTTC
CASFHLQGINEQFF
>TRBD1|many|19|TRBJ1-6|TRBV4-2
TGTGCCAGCAGCCCTGGCGGGACAGGGGCAAGGTCCTATAATTCACCCCTCCACTTT
CASSPGGTGARSYNSPLHF
>NA|NA|14|TRBJ1-1|TRBV28
TGTGCCAGCAGAATAATGACAGTGAACACTGAAGCTTTCTTT
CASRIMTVNTEAFF
>NA|NA|15|TRBJ2-1|TRBV5-1
TGCGCCAGCAGCTTTGGGCGGGGGCCTTGGGATGAGCAGTTCTTC
CASSFGRGPWDEQFF
>TRBD1|few|16|TRBJ2-5|TRBV15
TGTGCCACCAGCCGAAACAGACAGGGAAGTGGAGAGACCCAGTACTTC
CATSRNRQGSGETQYF
>NA|few|17|TRBJ1-5|TRBV7-9
TGTGCCAGCAGCTCCGATGGGGGACTGGCAAGCGGTCAGCCCCAGCATTTT
CASSSDGGLASGQPQHF
>TRBD1|NA|15|TRBJ2-3|TRBV24-1
TGTGCCACCAGTGACTTTGGACAGGGGGGAGATACGCAGTATTTT
CATSDFGQGGDTQYF
>TRBD2|few|16|TRBJ2-1|TRBV5-1
TGCGCCAGCAGTTTGGGACTAGCGGGGGGGCAAAATGAGCAGTTCTTC
CASSLGLAGGQNEQFF
>TRBD1|NA|16|TRBJ2-3|TRBV6-5
TGTGCCAGCAGTTACCCCCCCGGGACAGGGAGGGATACGCAGTATTTT
CASSYPPGTGRDTQYF